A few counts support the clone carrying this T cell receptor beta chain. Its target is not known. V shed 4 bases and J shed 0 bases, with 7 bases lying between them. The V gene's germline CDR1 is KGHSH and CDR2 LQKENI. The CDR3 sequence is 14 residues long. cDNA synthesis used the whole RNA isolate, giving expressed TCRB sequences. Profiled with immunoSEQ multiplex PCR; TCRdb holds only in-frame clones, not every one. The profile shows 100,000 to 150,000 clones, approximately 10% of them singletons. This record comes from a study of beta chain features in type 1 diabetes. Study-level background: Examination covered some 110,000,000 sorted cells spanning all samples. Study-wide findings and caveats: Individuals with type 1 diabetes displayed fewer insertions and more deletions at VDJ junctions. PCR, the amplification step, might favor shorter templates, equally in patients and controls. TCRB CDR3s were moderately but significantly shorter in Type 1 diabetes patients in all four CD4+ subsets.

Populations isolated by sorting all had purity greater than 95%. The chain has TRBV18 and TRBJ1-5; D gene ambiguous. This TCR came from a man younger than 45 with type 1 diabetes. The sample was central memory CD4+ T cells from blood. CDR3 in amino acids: CASSLEGSNQPQHF. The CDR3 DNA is TGTGCCAGCTCACTCGAGGGTAGCAATCAGCCCCAGCATTTT.